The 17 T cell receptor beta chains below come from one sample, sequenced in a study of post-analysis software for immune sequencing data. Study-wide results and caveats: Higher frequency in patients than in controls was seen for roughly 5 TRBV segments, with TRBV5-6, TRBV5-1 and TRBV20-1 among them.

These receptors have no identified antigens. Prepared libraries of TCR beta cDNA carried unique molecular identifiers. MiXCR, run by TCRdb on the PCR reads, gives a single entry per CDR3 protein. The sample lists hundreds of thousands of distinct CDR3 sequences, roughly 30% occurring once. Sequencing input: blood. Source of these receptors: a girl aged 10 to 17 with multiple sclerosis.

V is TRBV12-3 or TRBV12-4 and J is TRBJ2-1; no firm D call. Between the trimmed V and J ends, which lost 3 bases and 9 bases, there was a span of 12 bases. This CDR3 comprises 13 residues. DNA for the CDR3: TGTGCCAGCAGTTTCAGCCAGGATCGTGAGCAGTTCTTC. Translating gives CASSFSQDREQFF.

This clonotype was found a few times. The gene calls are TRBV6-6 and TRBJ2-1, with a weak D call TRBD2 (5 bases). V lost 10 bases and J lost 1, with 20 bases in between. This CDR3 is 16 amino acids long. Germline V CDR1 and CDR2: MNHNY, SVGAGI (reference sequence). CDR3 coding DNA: TGTGCCACCGACTTTAGGCTGCCGGGGTCCTACAATGAGCAGTTCTTC. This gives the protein CATDFRLPGSYNEQFF.

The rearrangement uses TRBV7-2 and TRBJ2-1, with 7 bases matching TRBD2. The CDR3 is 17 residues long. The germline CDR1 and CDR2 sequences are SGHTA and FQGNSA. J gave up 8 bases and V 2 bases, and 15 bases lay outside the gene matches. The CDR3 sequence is CASSLTAAGPLSYEQFF. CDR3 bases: TGTGCCAGCAGCTTAACCGCAGCGGGGCCGCTTTCCTATGAGCAGTTCTTC. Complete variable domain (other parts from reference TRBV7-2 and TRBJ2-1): GAGVSQSPSNKVTEKGKDVELRCDPISGHTALYWYRQSLGQGLEFLIYFQGNSAPDKSGLPSDRFSAERTGGSVSTLTIQRTQQEDSAVYLCASSLTAAGPLSYEQFFGPGTRLTVL.

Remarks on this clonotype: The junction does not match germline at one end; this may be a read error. Written as DNA, the CDR3 is TGCGCCAGCAGCCCCGGAATACTCCCGAACACTGAAACTTTCTTT. This codes for CASSPGILPNTETFF. The chain links TRBV4-1 to TRBJ1-1; D uncertain. The CDR3 consists of 15 residues. Germline CDR1 reads MGHRA; CDR2 reads YSYEKL.

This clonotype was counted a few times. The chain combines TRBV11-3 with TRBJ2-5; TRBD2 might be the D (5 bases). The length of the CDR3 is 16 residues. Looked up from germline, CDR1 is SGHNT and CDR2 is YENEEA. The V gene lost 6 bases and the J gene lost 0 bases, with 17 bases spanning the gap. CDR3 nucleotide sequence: TGTGCCAGCAGGGCAAGGAGCGGAACGTACCAAGAGACCCAGTACTTC. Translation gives CASRARSGTYQETQYF.

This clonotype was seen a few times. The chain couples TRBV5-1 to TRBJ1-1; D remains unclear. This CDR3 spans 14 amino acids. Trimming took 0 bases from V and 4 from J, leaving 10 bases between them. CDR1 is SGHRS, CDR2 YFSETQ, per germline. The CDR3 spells CASSLDGVPTEAFF. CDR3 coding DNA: TGCGCCAGCAGCTTGGACGGGGTACCCACTGAAGCTTTCTTT. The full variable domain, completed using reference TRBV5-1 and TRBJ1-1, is KAGVTQTPRYLIKTRGQQVTLSCSPISGHRSVSWYQQTPGQGLQFLFEYFSETQRNKGNFPGRFSGRQFSNSRSEMNVSTLELGDSALYLCASSLDGVPTEAFFGQGTRLTVV.

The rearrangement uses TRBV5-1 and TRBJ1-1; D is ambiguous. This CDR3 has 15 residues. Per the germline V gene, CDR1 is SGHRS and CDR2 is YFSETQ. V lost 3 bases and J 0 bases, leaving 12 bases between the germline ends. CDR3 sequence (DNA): TGCGCCAGCAGCTGGAACAAGGAAATGAACACTGAAGCTTTCTTT. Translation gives CASSWNKEMNTEAFF.

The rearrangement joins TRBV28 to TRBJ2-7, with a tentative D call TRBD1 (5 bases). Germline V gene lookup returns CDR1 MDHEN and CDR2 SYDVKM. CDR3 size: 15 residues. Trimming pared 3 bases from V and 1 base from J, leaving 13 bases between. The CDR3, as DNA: TGTGCCAGCAGTTTGGGATTCCGACAGTCCTACGAGCAGTACTTC. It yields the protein CASSLGFRQSYEQYF.

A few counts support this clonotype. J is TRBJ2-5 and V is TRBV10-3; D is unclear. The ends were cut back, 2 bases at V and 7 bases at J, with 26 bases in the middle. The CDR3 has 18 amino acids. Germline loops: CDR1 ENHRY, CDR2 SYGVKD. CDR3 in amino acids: CAISETPRLPSGLGTQYF. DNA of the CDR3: TGTGCCATCAGTGAGACCCCGAGGCTGCCCTCTGGGTTGGGGACCCAGTACTTC.

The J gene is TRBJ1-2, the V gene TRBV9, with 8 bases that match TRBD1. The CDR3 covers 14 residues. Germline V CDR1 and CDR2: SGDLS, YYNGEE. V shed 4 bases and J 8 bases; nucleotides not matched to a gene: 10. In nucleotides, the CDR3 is TGTGCCAGCAGCCCCCGGACAGGGCCTCGGGGCTACACCTTC. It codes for CASSPRTGPRGYTF.

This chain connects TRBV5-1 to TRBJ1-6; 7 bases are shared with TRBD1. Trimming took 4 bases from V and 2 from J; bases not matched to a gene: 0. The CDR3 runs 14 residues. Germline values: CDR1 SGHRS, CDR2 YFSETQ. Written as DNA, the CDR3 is TGCGCCAGCAGCCAGGGGGCCTATAATTCACCCCTCCACTTT. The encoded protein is CASSQGAYNSPLHF.

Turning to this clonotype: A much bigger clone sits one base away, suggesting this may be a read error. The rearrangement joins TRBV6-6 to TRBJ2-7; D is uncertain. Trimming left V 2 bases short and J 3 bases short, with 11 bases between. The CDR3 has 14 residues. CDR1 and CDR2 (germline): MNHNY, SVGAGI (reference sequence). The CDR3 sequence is CASSYVLADYEQYF. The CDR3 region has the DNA TGTGCCAGCAGTTACGTCCTGGCAGACTACGAGCAGTACTTC.

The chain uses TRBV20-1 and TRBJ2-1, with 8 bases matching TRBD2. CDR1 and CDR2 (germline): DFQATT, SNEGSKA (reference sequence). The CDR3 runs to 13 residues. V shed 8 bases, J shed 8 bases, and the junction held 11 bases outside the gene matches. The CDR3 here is CSSRGGARDEQFF. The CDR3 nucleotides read TGCAGTTCCCGGGGGGGGGCTAGGGATGAGCAGTTCTTC.

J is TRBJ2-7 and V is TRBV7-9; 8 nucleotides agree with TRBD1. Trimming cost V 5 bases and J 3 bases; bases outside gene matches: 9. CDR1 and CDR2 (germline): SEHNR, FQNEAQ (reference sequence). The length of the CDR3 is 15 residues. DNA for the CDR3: TGTGCCAGCAGCCAAGGACAGGGTTACTACTACGAGCAGTACTTC. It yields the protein CASSQGQGYYYEQYF. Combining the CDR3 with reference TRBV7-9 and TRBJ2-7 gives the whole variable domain DTGVSQNPRHKITKRGQNVTFRCDPISEHNRLYWYRQTLGQGPEFLTYFQNEAQLEKSRLLSDRFSAERPKGSFSTLEIQRTEQGDSAMYLCASSQGQGYYYEQYFGPGTRLTVT.

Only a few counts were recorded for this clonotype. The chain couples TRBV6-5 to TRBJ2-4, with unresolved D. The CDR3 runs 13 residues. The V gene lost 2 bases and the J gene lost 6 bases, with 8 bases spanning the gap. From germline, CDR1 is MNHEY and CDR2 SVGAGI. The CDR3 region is CASSYERRNIQYF. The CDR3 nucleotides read TGTGCCAGCAGTTACGAACGGAGAAACATTCAGTACTTC.

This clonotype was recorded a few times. This CDR3 reads CSASSLTGDQPQHF. DNA of the CDR3: TGCAGTGCTAGTTCATTGACAGGCGATCAGCCCCAGCATTTT. The J gene is TRBJ1-5, the V gene TRBV20-1, with D possibly matching TRBD1 (6 bases). V was trimmed by 3 bases and J by 5 bases, leaving 14 bases between them. Germline loops: CDR1 DFQATT, CDR2 SNEGSKA (reference sequence). The CDR3 sequence is 14 residues long.

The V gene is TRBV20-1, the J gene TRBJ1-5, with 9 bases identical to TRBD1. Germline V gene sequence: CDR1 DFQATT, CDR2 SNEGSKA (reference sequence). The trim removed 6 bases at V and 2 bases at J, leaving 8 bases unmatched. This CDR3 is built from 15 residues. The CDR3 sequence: CSAPDRGGRNQPQHF. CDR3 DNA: TGCAGTGCCCCCGACAGGGGGGGTCGCAATCAGCCCCAGCATTTT.